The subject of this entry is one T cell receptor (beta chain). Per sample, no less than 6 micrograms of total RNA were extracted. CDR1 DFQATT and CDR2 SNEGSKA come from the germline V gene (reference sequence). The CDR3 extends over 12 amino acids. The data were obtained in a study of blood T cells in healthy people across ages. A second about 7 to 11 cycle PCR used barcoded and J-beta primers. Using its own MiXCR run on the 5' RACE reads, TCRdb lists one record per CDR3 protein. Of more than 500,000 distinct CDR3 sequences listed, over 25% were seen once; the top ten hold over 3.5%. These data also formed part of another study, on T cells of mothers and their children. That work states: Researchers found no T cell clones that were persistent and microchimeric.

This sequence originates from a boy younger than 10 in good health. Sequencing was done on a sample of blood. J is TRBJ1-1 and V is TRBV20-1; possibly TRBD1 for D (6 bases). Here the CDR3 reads CSAPTGNTEAFF. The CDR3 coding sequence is TGCAGCGCTCCGACAGGTAACACTGAAGCTTTCTTT.